The 11 T cell receptor beta chains given below trace back to one sample, sequenced in a study of blood T cell repertoires in COVID-19. TCRdb keeps only in-frame clones here, not all; method: immunoSEQ multiplex PCR. The top ten hold 1.7% of the sample, which has 310,000 or so clones, 90% seen once. The sample consisted of PBMCs or T cells enriched from blood (not recorded which). The receptors shown here come from a woman between 18 and 29 years old with acute COVID-19.

This clone was detected only once. The rearrangement links TRBV27 to TRBJ2-2; no definite D call. V was shortened by 3 bases and J by 4 bases, with 3 bases between the two germline ends. This CDR3 has 12 residues. CDR1 is MNHEY and CDR2 is SMNVEV in the germline V gene (reference sequence). CDR3 coding DNA: TGTGCCAGCAGTTTCGGCACCGGGGAGCTGTTTTTT. Encoded protein: CASSFGTGELFF.

This rearrangement joins TRBV10-1 to TRBJ1-2; D gene ambiguous. Per the germline V gene, CDR1 is WNHNN and CDR2 is SYGVQD (reference sequence). CDR3 length: 13 residues. The ends were cut back, 3 bases at V and 2 bases at J, with 7 bases in the middle. CDR3 loop: CASSEAANYGYTF. In DNA form, the CDR3 reads TGCGCCAGCAGTGAAGCGGCAAACTATGGCTACACCTTC.

The chain has TRBV12-5 and TRBJ1-6; D gene uncertain. The V gene's germline CDR1 is LGHNT and CDR2 FRNRAP. V was trimmed by 1 base and J by 4 bases, leaving 14 bases between them. This CDR3 has 17 residues. This CDR3 is CASGLALGGEYNSPLHF. The CDR3 DNA is TGTGCTAGTGGTTTGGCCCTAGGTGGCGAGTATAATTCACCCCTCCACTTT.

The chain has TRBV7-9 and TRBJ2-1; 10 bases agree with TRBD2. The ends lost 1 base at V and 2 bases at J; junction bases unmatched: 11. Germline lookup yields CDR1 SEHNR and CDR2 FQNEAQ (reference sequence). The CDR3 extends over 19 amino acids. CDR3 region: CASSLGGLAGVPAYNEQFF. In DNA, the CDR3 is TGTGCCAGCAGCTTAGGTGGCCTAGCGGGAGTTCCAGCCTACAATGAGCAGTTCTTC.

This clone appeared a single time. V gene TRBV30 combines with J gene TRBJ1-2; 8 positions agree with TRBD1. V was pared by 0 bases and J by 2 bases, with 5 bases of the junction left unmatched. This CDR3 has 15 amino acids. Germline V gives CDR1 GTSNPN, CDR2 SVGIG (reference sequence). The CDR3 loop is CAWSVTTGANYGYTF. Written as DNA, the CDR3 is TGTGCCTGGAGTGTCACGACAGGGGCCAACTATGGCTACACCTTC.

The V gene is TRBV5-1, the J gene TRBJ2-2; 12 nucleotides line up with TRBD2. Germline assignment: CDR1 SGHRS and CDR2 YFSETQ. This CDR3 has 15 residues. The J segment lost 5 bases and the V segment lost 4 bases, leaving 3 bases of the junction unmatched. The CDR3 protein is CASSHTSGRTGELFF. CDR3 bases: TGCGCCAGCAGCCATACTAGCGGGAGGACCGGGGAGCTGTTTTTT.

The gene calls are TRBV10-3 and TRBJ2-7, with 11 nucleotides matching TRBD1. Trimming removed 4 bases from V and 2 bases from J; junction bases left unmatched: 4. The CDR3 runs to 15 residues. The V gene's germline CDR1 is ENHRY and CDR2 SYGVKD. CDR3 residues: CAISGEGQGAYEQYF. In DNA form, the CDR3 reads TGTGCCATCAGTGGGGAGGGACAGGGGGCCTACGAGCAGTACTTC.

The V call is TRBV6-1, the J call TRBJ2-7, with TRBD2 matching 9 bases. Losses at the gene ends were 1 base for V and 9 bases for J; bases not matched to a gene: 10. The CDR3 sequence is 15 residues long. Germline values: CDR1 MNHNS, CDR2 SASEGT. The CDR3 reads CASSEEGSGSLVQYF. DNA of the CDR3: TGTGCCAGCAGTGAAGAAGGTAGCGGGAGTCTGGTGCAGTACTTC.

The chain combines TRBV7-2 with TRBJ2-7; D unclear. Trimming cost V 5 bases and J 4 bases, with 9 bases left between them. The CDR3 sequence is 12 residues long. Looked up from germline, CDR1 is SGHTA and CDR2 is FQGNSA. As DNA, the CDR3 is TGTGCCAGCAGCCGAAACTATTACGAGCAGTACTTC. Translating it yields CASSRNYYEQYF.

Here the CDR3 DNA reads TGTGCCAGCAGCCAAGAACTAGCGGGAAGAGGAGGCGAGCAGTACTTC. Translated: CASSQELAGRGGEQYF. The V call is TRBV4-2, the J call TRBJ2-7, with TRBD2 identical over 10 bases. This CDR3 region has 16 residues. J gave up 6 bases and V 0 bases, and 8 bases lay outside the gene matches. The germline V gene encodes CDR1 LGHNA and CDR2 YNFKEQ.

This rearrangement joins TRBV19 to TRBJ1-2; tentative D call: TRBD1 (5 bases). V was clipped by 0 bases and J by 7 bases, with 9 bases between them. Germline V gene sequence: CDR1 LNHDA, CDR2 SQIVND (reference sequence). This CDR3 is 13 amino acids long. CDR3 sequence: CASSIDETVGYTF. The CDR3 bases are TGTGCCAGTAGTATAGACGAGACAGTTGGCTACACCTTC.